The rows below give T cell receptor beta chains drawn from one sample of a study of blood T cell repertoires in COVID-19. This table comes from immunoSEQ multiplex PCR, and its TCRdb copy is limited to in-frame clones, with some not included. The data show under 25,000 clones, with 75% to 90% seen just once and 3.2% held by the top ten. Sequences were obtained from peripheral blood. The receptors stem from a human donor in a cohort sampled during active COVID-19. Both conserved end residues are part of each CDR3.

V	J	CDR3
TRBV6-1	TRBJ2-5	CASSEWRLGSQETQYF
TRBV3-1/TRBV3-2	TRBJ1-1	CASSQTDREGTEAFF
TRBV6-1	TRBJ2-1	CASSEIQNDEQFF
TRBV19	TRBJ1-2	CASRGQGNYGYTF
TRBV19	TRBJ2-1	CASSLRPLAGAYNEQFF
TRBV24-1	TRBJ1-1	CATEGRTGLTFF
TRBV5-1	TRBJ2-5	CASSSGTGGFETQYF
TRBV19	TRBJ1-5	CASSLGQGRSGQPQHF
TRBV6-6	TRBJ2-1	CASSPNPGQGRQEQFF
TRBV18	TRBJ2-7	CASSPRTGGVGDSYEQYF
TRBV5-1	TRBJ1-2	CASSSTGVYGYTF
TRBV28	TRBJ1-3	CASLAGGSRNTIYF
TRBV12-3/TRBV12-4	TRBJ2-3	CASWTGSTDTQYF